These 14 T cell receptor beta chains originate from one sample sequenced in a study of technical replicates of blood from several donors. Libraries were prepared by immunoSEQ multiplex PCR; TCRdb keeps only in-frame clonotypes and omits some of them. The data show about 87,000 clones, over 90% seen once. The sample comprised T cells isolated from PBMCs. The receptor source for this set is a human donor in good health.

This chain links TRBV5-4 with TRBJ2-1, with 10 bases lining up with TRBD2. CDR1 and CDR2 from the germline V gene are SGHNT and YYREEE (reference sequence). CDR3 length equals 16 residues. The J segment lost 9 bases and the V segment lost 2 bases, leaving 11 bases of the junction unmatched. The DNA for the CDR3 is TGTGCCAGCAGCTTCCTAGCGGGAGTTGGGGGTGGTGAGCAGTTCTTC. Its translation is CASSFLAGVGGGEQFF.

The rearrangement uses TRBV7-9 and TRBJ2-5; D possibly corresponds to TRBD2 (6 bases). CDR3 length: 15 amino acids. V lost 2 bases, J lost 1 base, and 11 bases lay in between. Germline-derived CDR1 and CDR2 are SEHNR and FQNEAQ (reference sequence). CDR3 bases: TGTGCCAGCAGCTTACAGGGAGGACTCCAAGAGACCCAGTACTTC. This encodes CASSLQGGLQETQYF.

The CDR3 sequence is CASSSDRGLDYTGELFF. The CDR3, as DNA: TGTGCCAGCTCCTCGGACAGGGGGCTCGATTACACCGGGGAGCTGTTTTTT. V is TRBV18 and J is TRBJ2-2, with 11 bases aligning to TRBD1. Trimming removed 6 bases from V and 3 bases from J; junction bases left unmatched: 9. Germline V gene sequence: CDR1 KGHSH, CDR2 LQKENI. The CDR3 runs 17 residues. The full variable domain, its missing parts supplied by reference TRBV18 and TRBJ2-2, is NAGVMQNPRHLVRRRGQEARLRCSPMKGHSHVYWYRQLPEEGLKFMVYLQKENIIDESGMPKERFSAEFPKEGPSILRIQQVVRGDSAAYFCASSSDRGLDYTGELFFGEGSRLTVL.

The rearrangement joins TRBV7-9 to TRBJ2-6, with 9 positions matching TRBD1. The junction had 11 bases not matched to a gene; V was cut back by 5 bases and J by 3 bases. The CDR3 is 18 amino acids. Germline assignment: CDR1 SEHNR and CDR2 FQNEAQ (reference sequence). CDR3 coding DNA: TGTGCCAGCAGCCCACGTGCGGACAGGGGTAATGGGGCCAACGTCCTGACTTTC. Translated, it gives CASSPRADRGNGANVLTF.

The chain recombines TRBV29-1 with TRBJ1-2, with 10 bases that match TRBD1. V was clipped by 0 bases and J by 5 bases; unmatched bases: 3. The CDR3 runs to 14 residues. Germline CDR1 SQVTM, CDR2 ANQGSEA. CDR3 amino acids: CSVEDPGQGYGYTF. The CDR3 nucleotides are TGCAGCGTTGAAGATCCGGGACAGGGGTATGGCTACACCTTC.

The V call is TRBV11-2, the J call TRBJ1-2; the match to TRBD1 covers 9 bases. The CDR3 contains 13 residues. The V and J ends lost 6 bases and 8 bases, in that order; junction bases with no gene match: 7. Germline V CDR1 and CDR2: SGHAT, FQNNGV. CDR3 DNA sequence: TGTGCCAGCAGATTACAGGGGGCAGGAGGCTACACCTTC. Translating gives CASRLQGAGGYTF. The variable domain in full, with the rest retrieved from reference TRBV11-2 and TRBJ1-2, is EAGVAQSPRYKIIEKRQSVAFWCNPISGHATLYWYQQILGQGPKLLIQFQNNGVVDDSQLPKDRFSAERLKGVDSTLKIQPAKLEDSAVYLCASRLQGAGGYTFGSGTRLTVV.

This clone came up a few times. The CDR3 sequence: CASSSSGVHGYTF. The CDR3 DNA is TGTGCCAGCAGCTCGTCAGGGGTACATGGCTACACCTTC. V is TRBV7-9 and J is TRBJ1-2, with D possibly matching TRBD1 (6 bases). The CDR3 runs to 13 residues. Trimming removed 4 bases from V and 6 bases from J, with 12 bases in between. Germline V gene sequence: CDR1 SEHNR, CDR2 FQNEAQ (reference sequence).

The rearrangement links TRBV28 to TRBJ2-2; the match to TRBD2 covers 16 bases. Trimming cost V 3 bases and J 4 bases; bases outside gene matches: 11. The germline V gene encodes CDR1 MDHEN and CDR2 SYDVKM. This CDR3 is built from 20 residues. CDR3 sequence reads: CASSFSPGTSGRALTGELFF. CDR3 nucleotide sequence: TGTGCCAGCAGTTTCTCGCCCGGGACTAGCGGGAGGGCCCTCACCGGGGAGCTGTTTTTT.

The chain has TRBV7-9 and TRBJ2-1; TRBD1 aligns across 7 bases. Unmatched junction bases numbered 3, after V lost 2 bases and J lost 2 bases. The germline gives CDR1 SEHNR, CDR2 FQNEAQ (reference sequence). The CDR3 is 15 amino acids. The CDR3 DNA reads as TGTGCCAGCAGCTTACTAGGGACAGCCTACAATGAGCAGTTCTTC. Amino acids: CASSLLGTAYNEQFF. Variable domain in full (rest from reference TRBV7-9 and TRBJ2-1): DTGVSQNPRHKITKRGQNVTFRCDPISEHNRLYWYRQTLGQGPEFLTYFQNEAQLEKSRLLSDRFSAERPKGSFSTLEIQRTEQGDSAMYLCASSLLGTAYNEQFFGPGTRLTVL.

The chain carries TRBV2 and TRBJ1-2, with TRBD1 identical over 7 bases. CDR1 is SNHLY, CDR2 FYNNEI, per germline. The J segment lost 9 bases and the V segment lost 7 bases, leaving 11 bases of the junction unmatched. The CDR3 totals 13 residues. The CDR3 DNA is TGTGCCAGCAAGGCGGAGGGGGCCTTGAGCTACACCTTC. Residues: CASKAEGALSYTF.

The chain joins TRBV13 to TRBJ1-2, with D maybe TRBD1 (5 bases). This CDR3 contains 14 residues. Deletions cut 6 bases from V and 5 bases from J, with 16 bases between. Germline CDR1 reads PRHDT; CDR2 reads FYEKMQ (reference sequence). The CDR3 sequence is CASRGLTFLYGYTF. CDR3 nucleotide sequence: TGTGCCAGCAGGGGGCTTACCTTTTTATATGGCTACACCTTC.

The chain links TRBV27 to TRBJ2-2, with TRBD1 as a possible D gene (8 bases). The germline CDR1 and CDR2 sequences are MNHEY and SMNVEV (reference sequence). The V end was cut by 6 bases, the J end by 1 base, with 12 bases between. The CDR3 is made up of 15 amino acids. The chain's CDR3 is CASRGGTGNTGELFF. Written as DNA, the CDR3 is TGTGCCAGCAGGGGGGGGACAGGGAACACCGGGGAGCTGTTTTTT.

The chain couples TRBV5-6 to TRBJ2-1, with 12 positions matching TRBD1. Germline CDR1 SGHDT, CDR2 YYEEEE. Trimming removed 2 bases from V and 9 bases from J; junction bases left unmatched: 9. The CDR3 has 16 amino acids. The CDR3 sequence is CASSFPWDRGQGEQFF. As DNA, the CDR3 is TGTGCCAGCAGCTTCCCCTGGGACAGGGGGCAAGGTGAGCAGTTCTTC.

This clone was picked up a small number of times. This sequence joins TRBV5-1 and TRBJ1-1; unclear D gene. CDR1 and CDR2 from the germline V gene are SGHRS and YFSETQ. V lost 4 bases and J 3 bases, leaving 13 bases between the germline ends. This CDR3 spans 14 amino acids. CDR3 in amino acids: CASSEAAGDTEAFF. As DNA, the CDR3 is TGCGCCAGCAGCGAGGCAGCGGGCGACACTGAAGCTTTCTTT.